This TCR beta chain was captured by sequencing in a study of T cell changes during pregnancy in multiple sclerosis. Data came from immunoSEQ multiplex PCR; TCRdb stores just in-frame clones and leaves some out. This table has about 68,000 clones, 75% to 95% appearing once. V was cut by 5 bases and J by 0 bases, with 14 bases left in between. The CDR3 has 15 residues. Germline V CDR1 and CDR2: SQVTM, ANQGSEA. The source is a female donor with multiple sclerosis, enrolled in a pregnancy study. Sequences were derived from peripheral blood, sampled in the second trimester of pregnancy. The gene calls are TRBV29-1 and TRBJ1-5; tentatively, D is TRBD1 (5 bases). CDR3 amino acids: CSVTEGDYSNQPQHF. CDR3 sequence (DNA): TGCAGCGTTACGGAAGGGGACTATAGCAATCAGCCCCAGCATTTT.